The next 10 T cell receptor beta chains were all read from a single sample in a study of shared clonotypes between healthy human individuals. Measured with immunoSEQ multiplex PCR; TCRdb has only the in-frame clones, and not every one. The sample includes about 2.4 million clones, more than 85% of them seen just once. The sample taken for sequencing was naive CD4+ T cells from PBMCs. Subset specified: CD45RA+ positively selected. The receptors were sampled from a man between 18 and 35 years old in good health. Some clones in this sample may be carry-over from other donors' samples.

In DNA form, the CDR3 reads TGTGCCAGCAGTTATGGGTCTAGGTTCGGAAACACCATATATTTT. Translation gives CASSYGSRFGNTIYF. This sequence joins TRBV6-5 and TRBJ1-3; D not resolved. Germline lookup yields CDR1 MNHEY and CDR2 SVGAGI. Trimming cost V 3 bases and J 4 bases, with 13 bases left between them. The CDR3 has 15 amino acids.

The V gene is TRBV7-9, the J gene TRBJ1-3, with a tentative D call TRBD1 (5 bases). The CDR3 consists of 10 residues. From germline, CDR1 is SEHNR and CDR2 FQNEAQ (reference sequence). V was pared by 7 bases and J by 8 bases, with 6 bases between. In nucleotides, the CDR3 is TGTGCCAGCATAGGGGACACCATATATTTT. Its translation: CASIGDTIYF.

This clone has a single count. The chain is built from TRBV15 and TRBJ1-1, with D uncertain. Germline CDR1 reads LNHNV; CDR2 reads YYDKDF (reference sequence). V was trimmed by 1 base and J by 1 base, leaving 13 bases between them. The CDR3 is 16 amino acids. The CDR3 sequence: CATSRGLGEGNTEAFF. The CDR3 DNA follows: TGTGCCACCAGCAGAGGCCTCGGGGAAGGGAACACTGAAGCTTTCTTT.

The chain carries TRBV30 and TRBJ2-1; D might be TRBD2 (6 bases). The V and J ends lost 1 base and 1 base respectively, with 8 bases between them. CDR1 and CDR2 (germline): GTSNPN, SVGIG (reference sequence). This CDR3 is built from 14 residues. For the CDR3, the DNA is TGTGCCTGGAGTGCAGGGACTTCCTACAATGAGCAGTTCTTC. Translation gives CAWSAGTSYNEQFF.

Turning to this clone: Other DNA sequences in this specimen translate into the identical CDR3. The V call is TRBV9, the J call TRBJ2-1; TRBD2 agrees at 8 bases. The trim removed 0 bases at V and 10 bases at J, leaving 3 bases unmatched. Germline CDR1 SGDLS, CDR2 YYNGEE. This CDR3 has 13 amino acids. The CDR3 loop is CASSVVAGGEQFF. The CDR3 coding sequence is TGTGCCAGCAGCGTAGTTGCGGGAGGCGAGCAGTTCTTC.

The chain is built from TRBV25-1 and TRBJ2-1; 11 bases match TRBD1. CDR3 length: 17 amino acids. Germline assignment: CDR1 MGHDK and CDR2 SYGVNS. Losses at the gene ends were 3 bases for V and 4 bases for J; bases not matched to a gene: 8. CDR3 nucleotides: TGTGCCAGCAGTGATTTTTTTGGGACAGGGGGTTACAATGAGCAGTTCTTC. Amino acid sequence: CASSDFFGTGGYNEQFF.

The genes are TRBV6-6 and TRBJ2-7; no clear D. The CDR3 spans 13 residues. CDR1 is MNHNY and CDR2 is SVGAGI in the germline V gene (reference sequence). The V end was cut by 1 base, the J end by 5 bases, with 9 bases between. The CDR3 loop reads CASSYFPSHEQYF. CDR3 sequence (DNA): TGTGCCAGCAGTTACTTTCCTAGTCACGAGCAGTACTTC.

The gene calls are TRBV25-1 and TRBJ1-5; 7 nucleotides agree with TRBD1. This CDR3 has 12 residues. V lost 3 bases and J lost 15; bases outside the gene matches: 8. The germline gives CDR1 MGHDK, CDR2 SYGVNS. CDR3 coding DNA: TGTGCCAGCAGTGAGGGCGACAGGGCAACGCATTTT. This translates into CASSEGDRATHF.

The V call is TRBV5-1, the J call TRBJ2-1; TRBD1 matches 10 bases. Losses at the gene ends were 5 bases for V and 2 bases for J; bases not matched to a gene: 4. The CDR3 runs 15 residues. Germline lookup yields CDR1 SGHRS and CDR2 YFSETQ. CDR3 sequence: CASSRTGGAYNEQFF. The CDR3, as DNA: TGCGCCAGCAGTAGGACAGGGGGGGCCTACAATGAGCAGTTCTTC.

The chain couples TRBV4-1 to TRBJ1-3; 12 bases map to TRBD1. The CDR3 runs to 20 residues. CDR1 is MGHRA and CDR2 is YSYEKL in the germline V gene. V gave up 3 bases and J gave up 7 bases; unmatched junction bases: 19. CDR3 sequence (DNA): TGCGCCAGCAGCCACCCACCCTCCGGGACAGGGGGCGATCCCGTGAACACCATATATTTT. Residues: CASSHPPSGTGGDPVNTIYF.